Following are 26 T cell receptor beta chains from one sample sequenced in a study of regulatory T cells in long-lasting Graves disease (dated by TCRdb to the early 2020s). The time point label for this specimen denotes: newly diagnosed GD, antithyroid drugs for less than 3 months. RNA was extracted from PBMCs in TRIzol for both TCR sequencing and RNA sequencing. The library was made by multiplex PCR. Instrument used: Illumina HiSeq 4000. TCR beta libraries were built with iRepertoire HTBI primers and Arm-PCR amplification of CDR3 regions. Using fastp at Q25 and MiXCR, TCRdb reprocessed the public reads and kept productive beta chains. Records with the same CDR3 protein are collapsed into one entry carrying the most frequent genes and DNA. The sample profile shows about 370,000 distinct CDR3 sequences; roughly 16% of them were found once. Over 20% of the sample belongs to the ten largest clones. The specimen comprised peripheral blood mononuclear cells (PBMCs), sampled at new diagnosis, from a patient treated with antithyroid drugs. These receptor sequences come from a female donor with Graves disease.

This clonotype has more than one count but fewer than ten. CDR3 loop: CASSAIPGANYEQYF. As DNA, the CDR3 is TGTGCCAGCAGTGCAATACCGGGAGCCAACTACGAGCAGTACTTC. The V call is TRBV28, the J call TRBJ2-7; perhaps TRBD2 as D (6 bases). Germline-derived CDR1 and CDR2 are MDHEN and SYDVKM. The CDR3 loop spans 15 amino acids. V was shortened by 5 bases and J by 3 bases, with 17 bases between the two germline ends.

V gene TRBV4-3 combines with J gene TRBJ2-1; TRBD2 agrees at 11 bases. In germline, CDR1 is LGHNA, CDR2 YSLEER. The ends lost 2 bases at V and 6 bases at J; junction bases unmatched: 6. The CDR3 consists of 16 residues. For the CDR3, the DNA is TGCGCCAGCAGCCAACCGGGACTAGCGGCTCCCAATGAGCAGTTCTTC. Protein product: CASSQPGLAAPNEQFF.

The V call is TRBV27, the J call TRBJ2-2, with D possibly TRBD1 on 5 matching bases. Deletions cut 3 bases from V and 1 base from J, with 9 bases between. The CDR3 contains 15 residues. Germline lookup yields CDR1 MNHEY and CDR2 SMNVEV (reference sequence). This CDR3 is CASSFLRGNTGELFF. Here the CDR3 DNA reads TGTGCCAGCAGTTTCTTAAGGGGGAACACCGGGGAGCTGTTTTTT.

Details on this clonotype: It differs at one base from a far larger clone, so likely a read error. CDR3 sequence reads: CASSLDAYNEQYF. CDR3 in DNA: TGCGCCAGCAGCTTGGACGCTTACAATGAGCAGTACTTC. J is TRBJ2-4 and V is TRBV5-1; unclear D gene. CDR1 is SGHRS, CDR2 YFSETQ, per germline. Deletions cut 0 bases from V and 13 bases from J, with 14 bases between. The CDR3 contains 13 residues.

This clonotype was picked up many times. As DNA, the CDR3 is TGCGCCAGCAGCCAAGTTAAGGGGATCGACGAGCAGTACTTC. This translates into CASSQVKGIDEQYF. The V call is TRBV4-1, the J call TRBJ2-7, with TRBD1 as a possible D gene (5 bases). The germline V gene encodes CDR1 MGHRA and CDR2 YSYEKL. The CDR3 is 14 residues long. Deletions cut 1 base from V and 5 bases from J, with 12 bases between.

There are many counts of this clonotype. The chain recombines TRBV28 with TRBJ1-3; D uncertain. The germline CDR1 and CDR2 sequences are MDHEN and SYDVKM. The ends were cut back, 10 bases at V and 4 bases at J, with 17 bases in the middle. This CDR3 is built from 14 residues. In DNA form, the CDR3 reads TGTGCCACTCGTCATGTCGATAGGGGAAACACCATATATTTT. Translated, it gives CATRHVDRGNTIYF.

This clonotype showed up just a few times. The genes are TRBV24-1 and TRBJ2-1; 7 bases map to TRBD1. The V and J ends lost 4 bases and 5 bases, in that order; junction bases with no gene match: 13. Germline lookup yields CDR1 KGHDR and CDR2 SFDVKD. The CDR3 has 17 amino acids. The CDR3 sequence is CATSEGKGAGPDNEQFF. The DNA for the CDR3 is TGTGCCACCAGTGAAGGTAAGGGGGCGGGTCCCGACAATGAGCAGTTCTTC.

This clonotype came up a few times. This sequence joins TRBV7-6 and TRBJ2-5; possible D gene TRBD2, 6 bases. CDR1 is SGHVS, CDR2 FNYEAQ, per germline. V shed 1 base and J shed 4 bases, with 16 bases lying between them. The CDR3 is made up of 16 amino acids. CDR3 loop: CASSLEPPREAETQYF. The CDR3 bases are TGTGCCAGCAGCTTAGAACCCCCCAGGGAGGCAGAGACCCAGTACTTC. The variable domain in full, completed from reference TRBV7-6 and TRBJ2-5, reads GAGVSQSPRYKVTKRGQDVALRCDPISGHVSLYWYRQALGQGPEFLTYFNYEAQQDKSGLPNDRFSAERPEGSISTLTIQRTEQRDSAMYRCASSLEPPREAETQYFGPGTRLLVL.

The table lists this clonotype with many counts. This chain links TRBV27 with TRBJ1-2; 10 bases are shared with TRBD1. CDR3 length equals 14 residues. The V and J ends lost 5 bases and 6 bases, in that order; junction bases with no gene match: 6. Germline V gene lookup returns CDR1 MNHEY and CDR2 SMNVEV (reference sequence). The CDR3 protein is CASSPSGQGHGYTF. CDR3 bases: TGTGCCAGCAGTCCCTCGGGACAGGGGCATGGCTACACCTTC.

This clonotype has at least ten counts. At one boundary the junction diverges from the germline segment, which might be a read error. The chain employs TRBV19 and TRBJ2-5, with 7 bases that match TRBD1. The CDR3 is 17 residues long. Germline loops: CDR1 LNHDA, CDR2 SQIVND (reference sequence). The CDR3 nucleotides read TGTGCAAGTAGTCCTAGGGTGGGGGACAGCACCAAAGAGACCCAGTACTTC. It translates to CASSPRVGDSTKETQYF.

The chain recombines TRBV27 with TRBJ2-1, with 9 bases matching TRBD2. This CDR3 is built from 16 residues. The germline CDR1 and CDR2 sequences are MNHEY and SMNVEV (reference sequence). The V gene end was trimmed by 2 bases and the J gene end by 8 bases; junction bases not matched to a gene: 10. The CDR3 here is CASSLRVRGGADEQFF. The DNA of the CDR3 is TGTGCCAGCAGTTTAAGAGTCCGCGGGGGGGCCGATGAGCAGTTCTTC.

This clonotype showed up many times. V is TRBV11-2 and J is TRBJ2-2, with a possible D match to TRBD2 (5 bases). V lost 2 bases, J lost 3 bases, and 7 bases lay in between. The CDR3 consists of 14 residues. Germline V gene sequence: CDR1 SGHAT, CDR2 FQNNGV. CDR3 region: CASSLSGYTGELFF. The CDR3 nucleotides read TGTGCCAGCAGCTTAAGCGGATACACCGGGGAGCTGTTTTTT.

In its sample, this clonotype was seen many times. The V and J genes are TRBV28 and TRBJ1-6; no clear D gene. V was pared by 1 base and J by 7 bases, with 11 bases between. The CDR3 runs 15 residues. Germline CDR1 is MDHEN and CDR2 is SYDVKM. The CDR3 DNA reads as TGTGCCAGCAGTTTATTATCCGGGATGAATTCACCCCTCCACTTT. Translating gives CASSLLSGMNSPLHF. Full variable domain (remainder filled in from reference TRBV28 and TRBJ1-6): DVKVTQSSRYLVKRTGEKVFLECVQDMDHENMFWYRQDPGLGLRLIYFSYDVKMKEKGDIPEGYSVSREKKERFSLILESASTNQTSMYLCASSLLSGMNSPLHFGNGTRLTVT.

The genes are TRBV19 and TRBJ2-5; D call uncertain. The V end lost 5 bases, the J end lost 5 bases, and 15 bases lay between the germline ends. CDR1 is LNHDA and CDR2 is SQIVND in the germline V gene (reference sequence). This CDR3 spans 14 amino acids. The CDR3 region is CASSLSAVRETQYF. The CDR3 nucleotides are TGTGCCAGTAGTCTATCGGCGGTAAGGGAGACCCAGTACTTC.

In this sample, this clonotype turned up many times. V and J are TRBV3-1 and TRBJ1-1, with 9 nucleotides matching TRBD1. J lost 4 bases, V lost 4 bases, and 7 bases had no gene match. This CDR3 is built from 15 residues. In germline, CDR1 is LGHDT, CDR2 YNNKEL (reference sequence). The chain's CDR3 is CASSPSGQGPTEAFF. DNA of the CDR3: TGTGCCAGCAGCCCTTCGGGACAGGGTCCCACTGAAGCTTTCTTT.

Details on this clonotype: A much larger clone lies a single base off, so this may be a read error. The chain links TRBV5-1 to TRBJ2-3; TRBD2 matches at 10 bases. J lost 1 base, V lost 4 bases, and 9 bases had no gene match. Germline V gives CDR1 SGHRS, CDR2 YFSETQ. The CDR3 sequence is 17 residues long. The chain's CDR3 is CASSPLASGGGTDTQYF. CDR3 bases: TGCGCCAGCAGCCCCCTGGCTAGCGGGGGTGGCACAGATACGCAGTATTTT.

A few counts support this clonotype. The J gene is TRBJ2-3, the V gene TRBV4-1; tentatively, D is TRBD1 (6 bases). Germline CDR1 and CDR2: MGHRA and YSYEKL. Trimming removed 1 base at V and 6 bases at J, with 11 bases between. CDR3 size: 14 residues. CDR3 nucleotides: TGCGCCAGCAGCCAAGGGCCAGGGGCGGATACGCAGTATTTT. Translating it yields CASSQGPGADTQYF.

This clonotype came up many times. The chain uses TRBV28 and TRBJ2-7, with D perhaps TRBD1 or TRBD2 (5 bases each). Trimming stripped 7 bases from V and 0 bases from J, with 13 bases between. The CDR3 is 14 amino acids. Germline V gene lookup returns CDR1 MDHEN and CDR2 SYDVKM. This CDR3 is CASTPGLNSYEQYF. The CDR3 region has the DNA TGTGCCAGCACGCCGGGGCTGAACTCCTACGAGCAGTACTTC.

This clonotype was detected ten times or more. The chain carries TRBV5-1 and TRBJ2-1; a possible D gene is TRBD1 (6 bases). The ends were cut back, 3 bases at V and 4 bases at J, with 11 bases in the middle. In germline, CDR1 is SGHRS, CDR2 YFSETQ. There are 14 residues in the CDR3. The CDR3 sequence: CASSSRDTYNEQFF. The CDR3 DNA reads TGCGCCAGCAGCTCCCGGGACACTTACAATGAGCAGTTCTTC.

This clonotype was recorded at least ten times. This CDR3 reads CASSPHKGQTDTQYF. The CDR3, as DNA: TGTGCCAGCAGCCCACACAAGGGCCAGACAGATACGCAGTATTTT. This chain uses TRBV6-2 or TRBV6-3 with TRBJ2-3; D is uncertain. V lost 6 bases, J lost 3 bases, and 16 bases lay in between. CDR1 is MNHEY and CDR2 is SVGEGT in the germline V gene. The CDR3 is 15 amino acids.

This clonotype was seen repeatedly, ten times or more. This chain uses TRBV7-8 with TRBJ1-2; D remains ambiguous. This CDR3 has 13 amino acids. Per the germline V gene, CDR1 is SGHVS and CDR2 is FQNEAQ. Trimming left V 5 bases short and J 5 bases short, with 12 bases between. CDR3 amino acids: CASSPRMGYGYTF. The CDR3, as DNA: TGTGCCAGCAGCCCACGGATGGGATATGGCTACACCTTC.

This rearrangement joins TRBV7-9 to TRBJ2-1; D may be TRBD2 (6 bases). CDR3 length: 18 amino acids. Germline assignment: CDR1 SEHNR and CDR2 FQNEAQ (reference sequence). Deletions cut 6 bases from V and 0 bases from J, with 21 bases between. DNA of the CDR3: TGTGCCAGCAGAAGCGAGGAGGGACGGAAGAGCTCCTACAATGAGCAGTTCTTC. This encodes CASRSEEGRKSSYNEQFF.

This clonotype was counted many times. V usage is TRBV4-3 and J usage is TRBJ1-1; 9 bases match TRBD1. Germline loops: CDR1 LGHNA, CDR2 YSLEER. J gave up 4 bases and V 1 base, and 10 bases lay outside the gene matches. The CDR3 is made up of 17 amino acids. As DNA, the CDR3 is TGCGCCAGCAGCCAAGGGACAGGGGCTTCTTTGAGCACTGAAGCTTTCTTT. Translating it yields CASSQGTGASLSTEAFF.

There are many counts of this clonotype. The rearrangement joins TRBV3-1 to TRBJ1-1, with D possibly being TRBD1 (5 bases). There are 14 residues in the CDR3. Germline-derived CDR1 and CDR2 are LGHDT and YNNKEL (reference sequence). Between the trimmed V and J ends, which lost 3 bases and 1 base, there was a span of 9 bases. DNA for the CDR3: TGTGCCAGCAGCCAGTTGAGGGGGAACACTGAAGCTTTCTTT. Encoded protein: CASSQLRGNTEAFF.

The chain employs TRBV6-2 or TRBV6-3 and TRBJ2-1, with 7 bases lining up with TRBD2. Trimming cost V 2 bases and J 9 bases; bases outside gene matches: 4. The CDR3 covers 13 residues. Looked up from germline, CDR1 is MNHEY and CDR2 is SVGEGT. This CDR3 reads CASSYPAGVEQFF. Here the CDR3 DNA reads TGTGCCAGCAGTTACCCGGCGGGGGTTGAGCAGTTCTTC.

The CDR3 nucleotides read TGTGCCAGCAGTCCGAATACAGGGGGAGGTAATTCACCCCTCCACTTT. It codes for CASSPNTGGGNSPLHF. The chain uses TRBV27 and TRBJ1-6, with 8 bases matching TRBD1. This CDR3 spans 16 amino acids. Germline V gene lookup returns CDR1 MNHEY and CDR2 SMNVEV (reference sequence). V was pared by 5 bases and J by 6 bases, with 9 bases of the junction left unmatched.